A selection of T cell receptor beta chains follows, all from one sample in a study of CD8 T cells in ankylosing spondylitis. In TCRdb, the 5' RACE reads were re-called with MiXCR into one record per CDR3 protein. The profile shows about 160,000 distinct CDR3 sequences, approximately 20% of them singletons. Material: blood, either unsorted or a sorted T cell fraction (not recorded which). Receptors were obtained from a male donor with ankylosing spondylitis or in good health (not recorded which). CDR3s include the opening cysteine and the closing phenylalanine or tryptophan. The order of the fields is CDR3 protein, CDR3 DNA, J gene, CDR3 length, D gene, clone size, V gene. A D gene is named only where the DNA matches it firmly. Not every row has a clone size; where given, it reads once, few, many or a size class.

CDR3 protein: CASSRSYGYTF; CDR3 DNA: TGTGCCAGCAGCCGAAGCTATGGCTACACCTTC; J gene: TRBJ1-2; CDR3 length: 11; D gene: .; clone size: .; V gene: TRBV4-2
CDR3 protein: CASSSRKVAGELFF; CDR3 DNA: TGTGCCAGCAGTTCCCGCAAGGTGGCCGGGGAGCTGTTTTTT; J gene: TRBJ2-2; CDR3 length: 14; D gene: .; clone size: few; V gene: TRBV28
CDR3 protein: CASTIFFGTGVWEAFF; CDR3 DNA: TGTGCCAGCACCATATTTTTCGGGACCGGGGTTTGGGAAGCTTTCTTT; J gene: TRBJ1-1; CDR3 length: 16; D gene: .; clone size: .; V gene: TRBV6-1
CDR3 protein: CASSLGAENGNTIYF; CDR3 DNA: TGCGCCAGCAGCTTGGGAGCGGAAAATGGAAACACCATATATTTT; J gene: TRBJ1-3; CDR3 length: 15; D gene: .; clone size: few; V gene: TRBV5-1
CDR3 protein: CASLDTLNTEAFF; CDR3 DNA: TGCGCCAGCCTAGACACTTTGAACACTGAAGCTTTCTTT; J gene: TRBJ1-1; CDR3 length: 13; D gene: .; clone size: many; V gene: TRBV5-1
CDR3 protein: CSANRGAGNQPQHF; CDR3 DNA: TGCAGTGCTAACAGGGGGGCCGGCAATCAGCCCCAGCATTTT; J gene: TRBJ1-5; CDR3 length: 14; D gene: TRBD1; clone size: many; V gene: TRBV20-1
CDR3 protein: CASSRLAGEAGELFF; CDR3 DNA: TGTGCCAGCAGCCGCCTAGCGGGCGAGGCCGGGGAGCTGTTTTTT; J gene: TRBJ2-2; CDR3 length: 15; D gene: TRBD2; clone size: few; V gene: TRBV11-2
CDR3 protein: CSAREFVPDQPQHF; CDR3 DNA: TGCAGTGCTAGAGAATTCGTCCCCGATCAGCCCCAGCATTTT; J gene: TRBJ1-5; CDR3 length: 14; D gene: .; clone size: few; V gene: TRBV20-1
CDR3 protein: CASSSRTQGYTF; CDR3 DNA: TGCGCCAGCAGTTCCCGGACGCAGGGCTACACCTTC; J gene: TRBJ1-2; CDR3 length: 12; D gene: .; clone size: many; V gene: TRBV10-2
CDR3 protein: CASSQGLANEKLFF; CDR3 DNA: TGTGCCAGCAGCCAGGGCCTAGCTAATGAAAAACTGTTTTTT; J gene: TRBJ1-4; CDR3 length: 14; D gene: .; clone size: .; V gene: TRBV7-2
CDR3 protein: CATSDAITSGRRNTGELFF; CDR3 DNA: TGTGCCACCAGTGATGCAATTACTAGCGGGAGGAGGAACACCGGGGAGCTGTTTTTT; J gene: TRBJ2-2; CDR3 length: 19; D gene: TRBD2; clone size: few; V gene: TRBV24-1
CDR3 protein: CASSLAGLAGGQDTQYF; CDR3 DNA: TGCGCCAGCAGCTTGGCCGGGTTGGCGGGAGGACAAGATACGCAGTATTTT; J gene: TRBJ2-3; CDR3 length: 17; D gene: TRBD2; clone size: many; V gene: TRBV5-1
CDR3 protein: CASSLADSFQPQHF; CDR3 DNA: TGCGCCAGCAGCTTGGCTGACAGTTTCCAGCCCCAGCATTTT; J gene: TRBJ1-5; CDR3 length: 14; D gene: .; clone size: many; V gene: TRBV5-1
CDR3 protein: CSATDILGAYGYTF; CDR3 DNA: TGCAGTGCTACCGACATCCTGGGGGCCTATGGCTACACCTTC; J gene: TRBJ1-2; CDR3 length: 14; D gene: .; clone size: many; V gene: TRBV20-1
CDR3 protein: CSVERPAGYREQFF; CDR3 DNA: TGCAGCGTTGAGCGTCCGGCAGGCTATAGGGAGCAGTTCTTC; J gene: TRBJ2-1; CDR3 length: 14; D gene: .; clone size: many; V gene: TRBV29-1
CDR3 protein: CASSTHTGELFF; CDR3 DNA: TGTGCCAGCAGCACACACACCGGGGAGCTGTTTTTT; J gene: TRBJ2-2; CDR3 length: 12; D gene: .; clone size: few; V gene: TRBV2
CDR3 protein: CASSPWLAPDTQYF; CDR3 DNA: TGCGCCAGCAGCCCGTGGTTGGCCCCAGATACGCAGTATTTT; J gene: TRBJ2-3; CDR3 length: 14; D gene: .; clone size: .; V gene: TRBV5-1
CDR3 protein: CATSREFGGNQPQHF; CDR3 DNA: TGTGCCACCAGCAGAGAGTTTGGGGGGAATCAGCCCCAGCATTTT; J gene: TRBJ1-5; CDR3 length: 15; D gene: .; clone size: .; V gene: TRBV15
CDR3 protein: CASSATGTPQHF; CDR3 DNA: TGTGCCAGCAGTGCAACAGGGACGCCCCAGCATTTT; J gene: TRBJ1-5; CDR3 length: 12; D gene: .; clone size: few; V gene: TRBV12-3/TRBV12-4
CDR3 protein: CASSELARANEQFF; CDR3 DNA: TGTGCCAGCAGTGAACTAGCTAGGGCCAATGAGCAGTTCTTC; J gene: TRBJ2-1; CDR3 length: 14; D gene: .; clone size: many; V gene: TRBV2
CDR3 protein: CTSSLWGAQRKNHNEQFF; CDR3 DNA: TGTACCAGCAGTTTATGGGGTGCCCAGCGGAAGAATCACAATGAGCAGTTCTTC; J gene: TRBJ2-1; CDR3 length: 18; D gene: .; clone size: few; V gene: TRBV28
CDR3 protein: CSARGHSGSTDTQYF; CDR3 DNA: TGCAGTGCTAGAGGCCATAGCGGAAGCACAGATACGCAGTATTTT; J gene: TRBJ2-3; CDR3 length: 15; D gene: .; clone size: many; V gene: TRBV20-1
CDR3 protein: CASRPTGGEAKNIQYF; CDR3 DNA: TGTGCCAGCAGACCGACAGGGGGCGAAGCCAAAAACATTCAGTACTTC; J gene: TRBJ2-4; CDR3 length: 16; D gene: TRBD1; clone size: many; V gene: TRBV27
CDR3 protein: CASSSSGDGYTF; CDR3 DNA: TGTGCCAGCAGTTCGTCCGGGGATGGCTACACCTTC; J gene: TRBJ1-2; CDR3 length: 12; D gene: .; clone size: many; V gene: TRBV27
CDR3 protein: CSARERTGGSSPLHF; CDR3 DNA: TGCAGTGCTAGAGAAAGGACAGGGGGTAGTTCACCCCTCCACTTT; J gene: TRBJ1-6; CDR3 length: 15; D gene: TRBD1; clone size: many; V gene: TRBV20-1
CDR3 protein: CASSIRGGEAFF; CDR3 DNA: TGTGCCAGTAGTATACGGGGCGGTGAAGCTTTCTTT; J gene: TRBJ1-1; CDR3 length: 12; D gene: .; clone size: .; V gene: TRBV19
CDR3 protein: CAWSRTPNTEAFF; CDR3 DNA: TGTGCCTGGAGCAGGACACCGAACACTGAAGCTTTCTTT; J gene: TRBJ1-1; CDR3 length: 13; D gene: .; clone size: .; V gene: TRBV30
CDR3 protein: CASRIGQSYLAEAFF; CDR3 DNA: TGTGCCAGTAGAATTGGACAGTCGTACTTAGCTGAAGCTTTCTTT; J gene: TRBJ1-1; CDR3 length: 15; D gene: .; clone size: many; V gene: TRBV19
CDR3 protein: CASSVAPAGRSYNEQFF; CDR3 DNA: TGTGCCAGCAGCGTAGCTCCAGCGGGACGCTCCTACAATGAGCAGTTCTTC; J gene: TRBJ2-1; CDR3 length: 17; D gene: TRBD2; clone size: many; V gene: TRBV9
CDR3 protein: CASSGREGPYEQYF; CDR3 DNA: TGTGCCAGCAGTGGGCGGGAGGGCCCTTACGAGCAGTACTTC; J gene: TRBJ2-7; CDR3 length: 14; D gene: TRBD2; clone size: few; V gene: TRBV6-6
CDR3 protein: CSATGLAGGPMEDTQYF; CDR3 DNA: TGCAGTGCTACAGGACTAGCGGGAGGGCCGATGGAAGATACGCAGTATTTT; J gene: TRBJ2-3; CDR3 length: 17; D gene: TRBD2; clone size: many; V gene: TRBV20-1
CDR3 protein: CASSLGGTSNSPLHF; CDR3 DNA: TGTGCCAGCAGCTTAGGTGGGACCTCTAATTCACCCCTCCACTTT; J gene: TRBJ1-6; CDR3 length: 15; D gene: .; clone size: many; V gene: TRBV7-6
CDR3 protein: CASSEGREYQETQYF; CDR3 DNA: TGTGCCAGCAGTGAGGGGCGGGAGTACCAAGAGACCCAGTACTTC; J gene: TRBJ2-5; CDR3 length: 15; D gene: TRBD2; clone size: many; V gene: TRBV6-1
CDR3 protein: CASSLNSLRGGTQYF; CDR3 DNA: TGTGCCAGCAGCTTGAACAGCCTCCGTGGGGGGACCCAGTACTTC; J gene: TRBJ2-5; CDR3 length: 15; D gene: .; clone size: .; V gene: TRBV5-6
CDR3 protein: CASSLSMVTGASYEQYF; CDR3 DNA: TGCGCCAGCAGCTTGTCCATGGTGACCGGGGCCTCCTACGAGCAGTACTTC; J gene: TRBJ2-7; CDR3 length: 17; D gene: .; clone size: many; V gene: TRBV5-1
CDR3 protein: CASSLGAGVNSPLHF; CDR3 DNA: TGTGCCAGCAGCTTGGGGGCAGGAGTTAATTCACCCCTCCACTTT; J gene: TRBJ1-6; CDR3 length: 15; D gene: .; clone size: many; V gene: TRBV5-5
CDR3 protein: CASSDGTGGALTEAFF; CDR3 DNA: TGCGCCAGCAGCGACGGGACAGGGGGCGCATTGACTGAAGCTTTCTTT; J gene: TRBJ1-1; CDR3 length: 16; D gene: TRBD1; clone size: many; V gene: TRBV5-1
CDR3 protein: CSSPGTGSSYEQYF; CDR3 DNA: TGCAGTTCCCCCGGGACTGGGAGCTCCTACGAGCAGTACTTC; J gene: TRBJ2-7; CDR3 length: 14; D gene: .; clone size: few; V gene: TRBV20-1
CDR3 protein: CASSRGAGLETQYF; CDR3 DNA: TGTGCCAGCAGTCGGGGGGCTGGATTAGAGACCCAGTACTTC; J gene: TRBJ2-5; CDR3 length: 14; D gene: .; clone size: many; V gene: TRBV6-1
CDR3 protein: CASSHLPSGNNEQFF; CDR3 DNA: TGTGCCAGCAGCCATCTGCCTAGCGGGAACAATGAGCAGTTCTTC; J gene: TRBJ2-1; CDR3 length: 15; D gene: TRBD2; clone size: .; V gene: TRBV4-2
CDR3 protein: CASGGPGDGTGELFF; CDR3 DNA: TGTGCCAGCGGGGGGCCGGGGGACGGGACCGGGGAGCTGTTTTTT; J gene: TRBJ2-2; CDR3 length: 15; D gene: .; clone size: .; V gene: TRBV25-1
CDR3 protein: CASSSDRVYTGELFF; CDR3 DNA: TGCGCCAGCAGCTCGGACAGGGTTTACACCGGGGAGCTGTTTTTT; J gene: TRBJ2-2; CDR3 length: 15; D gene: TRBD1; clone size: many; V gene: TRBV5-1